This is a list of T cell receptor beta chains from one sample in a study of cytomegalovirus exposure and HLA in healthy donors. Produced via immunoSEQ multiplex PCR; TCRdb's table is partial and in-frame only. The table has roughly 140,000 clones, approximately 79% seen once; the top ten hold approximately 6.3%. The specimen sequenced was PBMCs. The receptors come from a woman between 40 and 50 years old in good health and CMV-seropositive. Each CDR3 is given without its conserved first and last residue. The D gene is left open where the match is weak.

v_call d_call cdr3_length cdr3_aa
TRBV5-4 NA 13 ASSLGGFSSYEQY
TRBV7-5 NA 14 VRSLTRGRAYYEQY
TRBV10-3 NA 16 AISLFAQDIHSNQPQH
TRBV7-9 TRBD1 13 SSSLVQGTLYGYT
TRBV10-3 NA 10 AIRDRNTEAF
TRBV19 NA 13 ASNPTGAYGNTIY
TRBV5-4 NA 15 ASSLGAGGGSSYEQY
TRBV12-5 TRBD2 15 ASAPRSPGLAEDTQY
TRBV7-2 TRBD1 13 ASSSLGQGSSEAF
TRBV6-4 NA 11 ATDSVDTYEQY
TRBV27 TRBD2 12 ASSFGGDRGELF
TRBV5-1 NA 12 ASSLDPSSYEQY
TRBV5-1 TRBD1 14 ASSSTGVRVNTEAF
TRBV7-7 TRBD2 15 ASSLFAGPGGLDTQY
TRBV19 NA 11 ASSTQINQPQH
TRBV6-5 TRBD1 12 ASTPPGTGNEQY
TRBV7-6 NA 10 ASSLGGDGYT
TRBV18 TRBD1 17 ASSPQSSGTGFGANVLT
TRBV6-1 NA 11 ASSWTVRGEAF
TRBV7-9 TRBD2 14 ASSFVAGGGTDTQY
TRBV13 TRBD1 12 ASSPTGGPYEQY
TRBV7-6 TRBD2 16 ASSPSSGGGANTGELF
TRBV27 NA 11 ASSPTFYNEQF
TRBV28 NA 12 ASSPPRGAAEAF
TRBV5-6 NA 11 ASSSLVLYGYT
TRBV5-6 NA 12 ASSLDRTAYGYT
TRBV18 NA 11 ASSPRDSEKLF
TRBV11-2 TRBD2 17 ASSLGFGGAGSSYNEQF
TRBV5-1 TRBD1 14 ASSWNSGQGPYEQY
TRBV6-4 NA 12 ASSESGGRETQY
TRBV5-1 TRBD1 11 ASSLQGSYGYT
TRBV2 NA 11 ASADSPNTEAF
TRBV4-1 TRBD2 13 ASSPSGGAVETQY
TRBV2 NA 12 ASSEARDIYGYT
TRBV9 NA 11 ASSEGVANEQF
TRBV7-2 TRBD1 14 ASSLTRMDRAREAF
TRBV4-1 NA 14 ASSQAGIGRDYGYT
TRBV6-5 NA 12 ASSSLRNNYGYT
TRBV7-9 NA 12 ASTPTTVTGELF
TRBV28 NA 12 ASSLSGRAYGYT
TRBV11-2 TRBD2 14 ASSLGLAASTDTQY
TRBV29-1 TRBD1 10 SESDREETQY
TRBV19 NA 12 ASKNSWLDQPQH
TRBV6-5 NA 12 ASSLSRFASGYT
TRBV7-9 TRBD1 12 ASSPGQGAYEQY
TRBV30 NA 12 ARTELAYNYGYT
TRBV7-2 TRBD1 12 ASSPQGARTEAF
TRBV7-3 TRBD1 14 ASSISGTEAFYEQY
TRBV11-1 TRBD1 12 ASSLGDRNYGYT
TRBV5-1 TRBD2 11 ASSTAGGAPQY
TRBV4-2 TRBD2 16 ASSPELLAGGNKNIQY
TRBV4-1 NA 12 ASSQSGGVTEAF
TRBV29-1 NA 13 SVVDQGGGADTQY
TRBV5-4 NA 13 ASSLVLQSTDTQY
TRBV27 NA 11 ASSLVKGYEQY
TRBV28 TRBD2 13 ASALLASSTDTQY